Presented here are 18 T cell receptor beta chains from one specimen sequenced in a study of T cells in Graves' hyperthyroidism and ophthalmopathy. Amplification of TCR beta CDR3 regions used RNA as the template. HTBI primers were employed in a first-round RT-PCR of the TCR CDR3. Each CDR3 protein gets one entry after TCRdb re-called the multiplex PCR reads with MiXCR. This sample yields hundreds of thousands of distinct CDR3 sequences, of which roughly 17% are seen a single time; more than 15% belongs to the top ten. Sample: blood. All receptors derive from a woman younger than 30 with Graves' hyperthyroidism.

A word on this clonotype: The final CDR3 position lacks the conserved phenylalanine or tryptophan, pointing to a likely read error. DNA for the CDR3: TGTGCCAGCAGCGTAGGAATAGGCGGGGGGAACACTGAAGCTTTCCTT. This sequence encodes CASSVGIGGGNTEAFL. The chain employs TRBV9 and TRBJ1-1; tentatively, D is TRBD1 (5 bases). Germline V gives CDR1 SGDLS, CDR2 YYNGEE. The CDR3 length is 16 residues. V shed 0 bases and J shed 1 base, with 13 bases lying between them.

This clonotype was seen a handful of times. The rearrangement links TRBV4-1 to TRBJ1-4; a possible D gene is TRBD1 (5 bases). The CDR3 contains 14 residues. Between the trimmed V and J ends, which lost 4 bases and 8 bases, there was a span of 14 bases. Germline V gene sequence: CDR1 MGHRA, CDR2 YSYEKL. In nucleotides, the CDR3 is TGCGCCAGCAGCCTTTCCAGGGTGGAAGAAAAACTGTTTTTT. Its translation is CASSLSRVEEKLFF.

This clonotype showed up just a few times. The rearrangement links TRBV9 to TRBJ1-5, with D unresolved. Germline CDR1 reads SGDLS; CDR2 reads YYNGEE. Trimming left V 0 bases short and J 4 bases short, with 11 bases between. This CDR3 comprises 15 residues. In DNA, the CDR3 is TGTGCCAGCAGCGTAGACCCCAGAGGAAATCAGCCCCAGCATTTT. Translation: CASSVDPRGNQPQHF.

The rearrangement uses TRBV12-3 or TRBV12-4 and TRBJ2-3, with D perhaps matching TRBD2 (7 bases). Trimming pared 3 bases from V and 5 bases from J, leaving 18 bases between. The CDR3 runs 16 residues. CDR3 residues: CASSFRLGGGGDTQYF. The CDR3 DNA follows: TGTGCCAGCAGTTTCAGGCTAGGGGGGGGTGGAGATACGCAGTATTTT.

This clonotype was detected ten times or more. CDR3 nucleotide sequence: TGTGCCAGCAGCTTCCCCCCTAGCGGGGGTCCTTTCCCTACGCAGTATTTT. Protein sequence: CASSFPPSGGPFPTQYF. The chain recombines TRBV7-8 with TRBJ2-3; 10 positions match TRBD2. The CDR3 contains 17 residues. CDR1 and CDR2 (germline): SGHVS, FQNEAQ. Losses at the gene ends were 3 bases for V and 8 bases for J; bases not matched to a gene: 14.

This clonotype was found many times. The genes are TRBV2 and TRBJ1-1, with unresolved D. The CDR3 contains 11 residues. Trimming took 6 bases from V and 2 from J, leaving 4 bases between them. CDR1 is SNHLY, CDR2 FYNNEI, per germline. This CDR3 reads CASRPNTEAFF. CDR3 coding DNA: TGTGCCAGCAGGCCTAACACTGAAGCTTTCTTT.

This clonotype was observed a few times. V usage is TRBV12-3 or TRBV12-4 and J usage is TRBJ2-5; unclear D gene. The CDR3 has 13 residues. V lost 5 bases to trimming and J lost 5 bases, with 12 bases between them. CDR3 protein: CASSLRRWETQYF. CDR3 sequence (DNA): TGTGCCAGCAGTCTCCGGCGGTGGGAGACCCAGTACTTC.

This clonotype showed up many times. J is TRBJ2-1 and V is TRBV12-5; D remains unclear. Between the trimmed V and J ends, which lost 1 base and 12 bases, there was a span of 13 bases. The CDR3 runs 13 residues. Germline CDR1 and CDR2: LGHNT and FRNRAP. The CDR3 here is CASGLDVEWGQFF. CDR3 bases: TGTGCTAGTGGTTTGGACGTGGAGTGGGGGCAGTTCTTC.

The genes are TRBV19 and TRBJ2-3; D gene unclear. This CDR3 comprises 16 residues. V was trimmed by 5 bases and J by 2 bases, leaving 17 bases between them. Germline V gives CDR1 LNHDA, CDR2 SQIVND (reference sequence). The DNA of the CDR3 is TGTGCCAGTAGTCGCGCCCCAGGTGTGATCACAGATACGCAGTATTTT. Amino acid sequence: CASSRAPGVITDTQYF.

This clonotype has a count of ten or more. The chain couples TRBV29-1 to TRBJ2-7; 9 nucleotides agree with TRBD1. The CDR3 extends over 16 amino acids. J was trimmed by 1 base and V by 0 bases; bases with no gene match: 7. Germline V gene data show CDR1 as SQVTM and CDR2 as ANQGSEA. The CDR3: CSVEDHMTGGSYEQYF. CDR3 DNA: TGCAGCGTTGAAGATCATATGACAGGGGGATCCTACGAGCAGTACTTC.

This clonotype was recorded at least ten times. The chain recombines TRBV9 with TRBJ2-1, with 13 bases identical to TRBD2. Germline CDR1 is SGDLS and CDR2 is YYNGEE. The length of the CDR3 is 16 residues. V lost 2 bases and J lost 8; bases outside the gene matches: 7. The CDR3 loop reads CASSVDRTSGGDEQFF. The CDR3 DNA sequence: TGTGCCAGCAGCGTCGACCGGACTAGCGGGGGCGATGAGCAGTTCTTC. The full variable domain, completed using reference TRBV9 and TRBJ2-1, is DSGVTQTPKHLITATGQRVTLRCSPRSGDLSVYWYQQSLDQGLQFLIQYYNGEERAKGNILERFSAQQFPDLHSELNLSSLELGDSALYFCASSVDRTSGGDEQFFGPGTRLTVL.

This clonotype turned up a few times. The chain has TRBV5-6 and TRBJ2-5; D is undetermined. In germline, CDR1 is SGHDT, CDR2 YYEEEE. The CDR3 is 13 amino acids. V was shortened by 0 bases and J by 3 bases, with 6 bases between the two germline ends. CDR3 region: CASSLVLEETQYF. CDR3 bases: TGTGCCAGCAGCTTGGTTCTAGAAGAGACCCAGTACTTC. The variable domain in full, completed from reference TRBV5-6 and TRBJ2-5, reads DAGVTQSPTHLIKTRGQQVTLRCSPKSGHDTVSWYQQALGQGPQFIFQYYEEEERQRGNFPDRFSGHQFPNYSSELNVNALLLGDSALYLCASSLVLEETQYFGPGTRLLVL.

This clonotype was counted ten times or more. The CDR3: CASSPPRSEQYF. In nucleotides, the CDR3 is TGTGCCAGCAGCCCGCCTAGGAGTGAGCAGTACTTC. V is TRBV7-2 and J is TRBJ2-7, with no clear D. The germline V gene has CDR1 SGHTA and CDR2 FQGNSA. Trimming cost V 5 bases and J 7 bases, with 12 bases left between them. The CDR3 covers 12 residues.

In this sample, this clonotype turned up many times. CDR3 protein: CASGLGVRTGERHEQFF. CDR3 coding DNA: TGTGCTAGTGGTTTGGGGGTTCGGACAGGGGAGCGGCATGAGCAGTTCTTC. This chain uses TRBV12-5 with TRBJ2-1; 9 nucleotides match TRBD1. The CDR3 spans 17 residues. Germline loops: CDR1 LGHNT, CDR2 FRNRAP. V shed 1 base and J 8 bases; nucleotides not matched to a gene: 12.

The chain joins TRBV2 to TRBJ2-3; 9 bases agree with TRBD2. The CDR3 runs to 15 residues. Germline lookup yields CDR1 SNHLY and CDR2 FYNNEI. Losses at the gene ends were 6 bases for V and 1 base for J; bases not matched to a gene: 5. CDR3 sequence reads: CASRGLAGRTDTQYF. The CDR3 bases are TGTGCCAGCAGAGGGCTAGCGGGACGCACAGATACGCAGTATTTT.

V is TRBV6-1 and J is TRBJ1-1, with D perhaps matching TRBD1 (5 bases). The germline V gene encodes CDR1 MNHNS and CDR2 SASEGT. The CDR3 is 14 amino acids. Trimming pared 4 bases from V and 1 base from J, leaving 10 bases between. CDR3 residues: CASSAAGGNTEAFF. The CDR3 nucleotides read TGTGCCAGCAGTGCAGCGGGGGGGAACACTGAAGCTTTCTTT.

This chain joins TRBV14 and TRBJ1-6; D call uncertain. This CDR3 spans 13 amino acids. Trimming shortened V by 1 base and J by 4 bases, and 2 bases separated the two germline ends. Germline-derived CDR1 and CDR2 are SGHDN and FVKESK. CDR3 sequence reads: CASSQGYNSPLHF. The CDR3 DNA follows: TGTGCCAGCAGCCAAGGGTATAATTCACCCCTCCACTTT. The full variable domain, rest sourced from reference TRBV14 and TRBJ1-6, is EAGVTQFPSHSVIEKGQTVTLRCDPISGHDNLYWYRRVMGKEIKFLLHFVKESKQDESGMPNNRFLAERTGGTYSTLKVQPAELEDSGVYFCASSQGYNSPLHFGNGTRLTVT.

This clonotype was seen only a few times. The J gene is TRBJ2-3, the V gene TRBV25-1, with TRBD2 matching over 8 bases. The V segment lost 3 bases and the J segment 2 bases; nucleotides outside the gene matches: 10. Germline V gives CDR1 MGHDK, CDR2 SYGVNS. This CDR3 is 17 amino acids long. CDR3 coding DNA: TGTGCCAGCAGTGAGATTCCTAGCGGGTTACCCACAGATACGCAGTATTTT. This encodes CASSEIPSGLPTDTQYF.